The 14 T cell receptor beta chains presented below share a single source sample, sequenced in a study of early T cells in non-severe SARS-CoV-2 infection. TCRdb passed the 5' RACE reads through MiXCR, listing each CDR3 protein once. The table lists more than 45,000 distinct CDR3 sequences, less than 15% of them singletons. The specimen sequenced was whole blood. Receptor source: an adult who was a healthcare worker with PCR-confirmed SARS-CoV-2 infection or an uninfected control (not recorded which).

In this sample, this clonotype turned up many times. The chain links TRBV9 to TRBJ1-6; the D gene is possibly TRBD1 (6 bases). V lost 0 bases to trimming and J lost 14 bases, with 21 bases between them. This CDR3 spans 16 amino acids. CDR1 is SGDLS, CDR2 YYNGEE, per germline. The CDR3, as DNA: TGTGCCAGCAGCGTAGGTCAGGGGACCTCAGGGTGGTCCCTCCACTTT. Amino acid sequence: CASSVGQGTSGWSLHF.

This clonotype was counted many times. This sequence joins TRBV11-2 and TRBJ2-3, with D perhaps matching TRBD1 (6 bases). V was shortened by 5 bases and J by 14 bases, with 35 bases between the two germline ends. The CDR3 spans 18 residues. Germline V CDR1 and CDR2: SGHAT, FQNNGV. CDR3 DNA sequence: TGTGCCAGCAGCCTAAGGCCCGCATACAGGGCATTCCCTCCGGTTGGGTATTTT. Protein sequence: CASSLRPAYRAFPPVGYF.

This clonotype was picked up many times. The CDR3 is CASSSLDRGPVSPLHF. CDR3 nucleotides: TGTGCCAGCAGCTCCCTGGACAGGGGGCCTGTTTCACCCCTCCACTTT. V gene TRBV7-8 combines with J gene TRBJ1-6, with 11 bases identical to TRBD1. CDR3 length equals 16 residues. Germline CDR1 SGHVS, CDR2 FQNEAQ. Unmatched junction bases numbered 8, after V lost 4 bases and J lost 9 bases.

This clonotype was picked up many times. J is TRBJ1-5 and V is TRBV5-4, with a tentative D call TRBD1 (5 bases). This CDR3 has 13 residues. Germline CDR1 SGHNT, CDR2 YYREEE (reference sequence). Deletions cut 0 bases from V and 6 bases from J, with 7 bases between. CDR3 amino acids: CASSLGGSQPQHF. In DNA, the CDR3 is TGTGCCAGCAGCTTGGGGGGGAGTCAGCCCCAGCATTTT.

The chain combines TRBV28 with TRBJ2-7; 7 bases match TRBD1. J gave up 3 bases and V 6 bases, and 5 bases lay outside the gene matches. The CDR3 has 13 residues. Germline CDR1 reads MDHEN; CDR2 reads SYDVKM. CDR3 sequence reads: CASRDRDRYEQYF. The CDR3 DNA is TGTGCCAGCAGAGACAGGGATCGCTACGAGCAGTACTTC.

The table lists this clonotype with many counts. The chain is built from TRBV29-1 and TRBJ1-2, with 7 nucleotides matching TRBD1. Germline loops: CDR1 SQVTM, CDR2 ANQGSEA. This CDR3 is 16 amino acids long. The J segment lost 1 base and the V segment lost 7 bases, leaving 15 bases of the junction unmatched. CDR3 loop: CSAQRTGILDNYGYTF. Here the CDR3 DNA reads TGCAGCGCCCAACGGACAGGAATCTTGGATAACTATGGCTACACCTTC.

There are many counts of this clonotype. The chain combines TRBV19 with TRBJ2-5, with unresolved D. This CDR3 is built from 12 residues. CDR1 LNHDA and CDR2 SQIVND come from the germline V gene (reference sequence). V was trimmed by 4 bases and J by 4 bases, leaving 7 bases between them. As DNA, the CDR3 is TGTGCCAGTAGTACTAGAGGAGAGACCCAGTACTTC. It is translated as CASSTRGETQYF.

The CDR3 DNA reads TGTGCCAGCAGTCAGCAGGGTAGTGGGGATGGCTACACCTTC. This translates into CASSQQGSGDGYTF. The chain recombines TRBV6-5 with TRBJ1-2, with D possibly TRBD1 on 5 matching bases. Germline CDR1 MNHEY, CDR2 SVGAGI. The V and J ends lost 5 bases and 6 bases respectively, with 16 bases between them. CDR3 length equals 14 residues.

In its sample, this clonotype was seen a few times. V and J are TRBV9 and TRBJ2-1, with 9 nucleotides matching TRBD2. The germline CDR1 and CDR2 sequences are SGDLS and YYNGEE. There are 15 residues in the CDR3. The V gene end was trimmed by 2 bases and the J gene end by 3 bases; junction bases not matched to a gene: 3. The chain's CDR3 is CASSVDSGSYNEQFF. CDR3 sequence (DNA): TGTGCCAGCAGCGTTGATAGCGGGAGCTACAATGAGCAGTTCTTC.

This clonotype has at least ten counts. The CDR3 is CASSSPTRLGYTF. In DNA, the CDR3 is TGTGCCAGCAGTTCCCCTACCCGGTTGGGCTACACCTTC. This chain connects TRBV27 to TRBJ1-2; D not resolved. This CDR3 is built from 13 residues. V lost 4 bases to trimming and J lost 8 bases, with 14 bases between them. Germline CDR1 MNHEY, CDR2 SMNVEV (reference sequence).

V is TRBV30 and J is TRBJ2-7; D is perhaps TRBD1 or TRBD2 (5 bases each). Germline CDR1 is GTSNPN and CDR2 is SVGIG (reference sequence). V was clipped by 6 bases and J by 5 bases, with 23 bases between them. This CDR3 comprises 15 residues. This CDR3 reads CACRTWRNRGDEQYF. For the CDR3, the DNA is TGTGCCTGCAGGACCTGGAGGAATCGGGGCGACGAGCAGTACTTC.

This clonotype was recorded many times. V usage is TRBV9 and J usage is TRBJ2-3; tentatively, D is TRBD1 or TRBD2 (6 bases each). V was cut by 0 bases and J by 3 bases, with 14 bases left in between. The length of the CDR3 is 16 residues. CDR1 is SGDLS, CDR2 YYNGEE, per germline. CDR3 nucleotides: TGTGCCAGCAGCGTAGAAGGGGGGCGCCCGACAGATACGCAGTATTTT. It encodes CASSVEGGRPTDTQYF.

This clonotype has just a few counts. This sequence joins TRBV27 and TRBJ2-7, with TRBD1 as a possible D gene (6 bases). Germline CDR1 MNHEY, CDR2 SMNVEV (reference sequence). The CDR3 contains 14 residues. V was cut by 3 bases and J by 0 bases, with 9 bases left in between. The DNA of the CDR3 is TGTGCCAGCAGTTTTACAGGGAGCTCCTACGAGCAGTACTTC. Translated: CASSFTGSSYEQYF.

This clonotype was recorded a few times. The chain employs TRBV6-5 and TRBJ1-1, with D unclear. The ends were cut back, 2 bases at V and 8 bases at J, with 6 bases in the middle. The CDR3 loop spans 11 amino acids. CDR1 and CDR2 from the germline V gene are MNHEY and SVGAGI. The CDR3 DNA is TGTGCCAGCAGTTACAGGACCGAAGCTTTCTTT. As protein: CASSYRTEAFF.